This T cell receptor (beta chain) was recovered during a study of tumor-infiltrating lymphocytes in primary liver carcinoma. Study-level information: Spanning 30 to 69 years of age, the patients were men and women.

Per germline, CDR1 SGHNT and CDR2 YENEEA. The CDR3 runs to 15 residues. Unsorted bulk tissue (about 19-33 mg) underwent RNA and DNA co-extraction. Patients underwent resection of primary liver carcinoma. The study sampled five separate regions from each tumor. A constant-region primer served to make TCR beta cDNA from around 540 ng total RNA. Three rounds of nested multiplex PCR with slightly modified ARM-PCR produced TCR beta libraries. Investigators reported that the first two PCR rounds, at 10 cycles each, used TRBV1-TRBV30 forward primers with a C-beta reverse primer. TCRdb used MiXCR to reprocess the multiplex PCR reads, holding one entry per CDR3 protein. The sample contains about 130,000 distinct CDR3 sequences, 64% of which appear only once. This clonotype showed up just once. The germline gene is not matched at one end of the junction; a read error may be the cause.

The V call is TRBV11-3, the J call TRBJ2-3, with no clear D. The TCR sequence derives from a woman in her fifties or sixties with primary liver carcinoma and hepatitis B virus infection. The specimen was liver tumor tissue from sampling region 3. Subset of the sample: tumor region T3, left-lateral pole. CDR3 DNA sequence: TGTGCCAGCAGCTTAGAACGACATACTACGGATACGCGGTATTTT. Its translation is CASSLERHTTDTRYF.